A selection of T cell receptor beta chains follows, all from one sample in a study of pediatric ulcerative colitis. The data were produced by immunoSEQ multiplex PCR, yet TCRdb's version contains in-frame clones alone and is incomplete. This repertoire shows fewer than 30,000 clones, more than 65% found once; its top ten account for about 8.3%. Sequencing was done on a sample of gut tissue. The receptors shown here come from a boy younger than 18 with severe ulcerative colitis. Each CDR3 is given with its conserved first and last residue. A D gene is named only where the DNA matches it firmly. Clone size is not always given. Where it is, it says once, few, many or a class for expanded clones.

V gene: TRBV7-9; CDR3 length: 14; J gene: TRBJ1-2; clone size: NA; D gene: NA; CDR3 DNA: TGTGCCAGCAGTGCCGCAGGGATTAACTATGGCTACACCTTC; CDR3 protein: CASSAAGINYGYTF
V gene: TRBV6-6; CDR3 length: 15; J gene: TRBJ2-4; clone size: NA; D gene: TRBD1; CDR3 DNA: TGTGCCAGCAGTTTCGGACAGGGAGTCAAAAACATTCAGTACTTC; CDR3 protein: CASSFGQGVKNIQYF
V gene: TRBV5-4; CDR3 length: 14; J gene: TRBJ1-3; clone size: NA; D gene: NA; CDR3 DNA: TGTGCCAGCAGCTCGGGGATGGGAGGGAACACCATATATTTT; CDR3 protein: CASSSGMGGNTIYF
V gene: TRBV11-1; CDR3 length: 13; J gene: TRBJ2-7; clone size: NA; D gene: NA; CDR3 DNA: TGTGCCAGCAGCCGCGATCTCGACTACGAGCAGTACTTC; CDR3 protein: CASSRDLDYEQYF
V gene: TRBV6-5; CDR3 length: 15; J gene: TRBJ1-2; clone size: once; D gene: NA; CDR3 DNA: TGTGCCAGCAGCAGAAGGACAGCCTCTAACTATGGCTACACCTTC; CDR3 protein: CASSRRTASNYGYTF
V gene: TRBV2; CDR3 length: 13; J gene: TRBJ1-2; clone size: NA; D gene: NA; CDR3 DNA: TGTGCCAGCAAACAGGCCGCCAACTATGGCTACACCTTC; CDR3 protein: CASKQAANYGYTF
V gene: TRBV4-1; CDR3 length: 14; J gene: TRBJ2-7; clone size: NA; D gene: NA; CDR3 DNA: TGCGCCAGCAGCCTTAGGGACACCGCGGGCGAGCAGTACTTC; CDR3 protein: CASSLRDTAGEQYF
V gene: TRBV5-1; CDR3 length: 13; J gene: TRBJ2-5; clone size: NA; D gene: NA; CDR3 DNA: TGCGCCAGCAGCTTTACAGGGAGAGAGACCCAGTACTTC; CDR3 protein: CASSFTGRETQYF
V gene: TRBV27; CDR3 length: 15; J gene: TRBJ2-1; clone size: once; D gene: TRBD2; CDR3 DNA: TGTGCCAGCAGTTCGGGACTAGCGGGTTACAATGAGCAGTTCTTC; CDR3 protein: CASSSGLAGYNEQFF
V gene: TRBV7-9; CDR3 length: 12; J gene: TRBJ1-2; clone size: NA; D gene: NA; CDR3 DNA: TGTGCCAGCGTGGGGGGTTACTATGGCTACACCTTC; CDR3 protein: CASVGGYYGYTF
V gene: TRBV6-6; CDR3 length: 16; J gene: TRBJ2-5; clone size: NA; D gene: TRBD2; CDR3 DNA: TGTGCCAGCAGTTACTCGGGACTAGCGTTTAAGGAGACCCAGTACTTC; CDR3 protein: CASSYSGLAFKETQYF
V gene: TRBV7-2; CDR3 length: 13; J gene: TRBJ2-5; clone size: NA; D gene: NA; CDR3 DNA: TGTGCCAGCAGCACACAGGGGAGGGAGACCCAGTACTTC; CDR3 protein: CASSTQGRETQYF
V gene: TRBV19; CDR3 length: 16; J gene: TRBJ1-1; clone size: few; D gene: TRBD1; CDR3 DNA: TGTGCCAGTATAATAACCCCGGGACAGGGGAACGCTGAAGCTTTCTTT; CDR3 protein: CASIITPGQGNAEAFF
V gene: TRBV25-1; CDR3 length: 16; J gene: TRBJ2-5; clone size: NA; D gene: NA; CDR3 DNA: TGTGCCAGCAGTGAATCTAACAGAGCTGATCAAGAGACCCAGTACTTC; CDR3 protein: CASSESNRADQETQYF
V gene: TRBV7-9; CDR3 length: 13; J gene: TRBJ1-1; clone size: NA; D gene: NA; CDR3 DNA: TGTGCCAGCAGCCCGGTAGATTCCCCTGAAGCTTTCTTT; CDR3 protein: CASSPVDSPEAFF
V gene: TRBV5-1; CDR3 length: 17; J gene: TRBJ1-3; clone size: NA; D gene: NA; CDR3 DNA: TGCGCCAGCAGCCCGGGACGGGGCGAGGGCTCTGGAAACACCATATATTTT; CDR3 protein: CASSPGRGEGSGNTIYF
V gene: TRBV7-2; CDR3 length: 14; J gene: TRBJ2-2; clone size: once; D gene: NA; CDR3 DNA: TGTGCCAGCAGACCCGGGTCCAACACCGGGGAGCTGTTTTTT; CDR3 protein: CASRPGSNTGELFF
V gene: TRBV2; CDR3 length: 15; J gene: TRBJ2-1; clone size: NA; D gene: NA; CDR3 DNA: TGTGCCAGCAGTTTTTCCGGGACTGCTAACAATGAGCAGTTCTTC; CDR3 protein: CASSFSGTANNEQFF
V gene: TRBV9; CDR3 length: 14; J gene: TRBJ2-1; clone size: NA; D gene: NA; CDR3 DNA: TGTGCCAGCAGCGTGGCGGGACAGTACAATGAGCAGTTCTTC; CDR3 protein: CASSVAGQYNEQFF
V gene: TRBV12-2; CDR3 length: 19; J gene: TRBJ1-5; clone size: medium-sized; D gene: NA; CDR3 DNA: TGTGCAAGTCGCTTAAAGGGGGACAGCACCTCTTATAGCAATCAGCCCCAGCATTTT; CDR3 protein: CASRLKGDSTSYSNQPQHF
V gene: TRBV6-1; CDR3 length: 15; J gene: TRBJ2-3; clone size: NA; D gene: TRBD1; CDR3 DNA: TGTGCCAGCAGCGAGGGACAGGGGAAAACAGATACGCAGTATTTT; CDR3 protein: CASSEGQGKTDTQYF
V gene: TRBV6-5; CDR3 length: 12; J gene: TRBJ2-1; clone size: NA; D gene: NA; CDR3 DNA: TGTGCCAGCAGCGGAACAGGGAACGAGCAGTTCTTC; CDR3 protein: CASSGTGNEQFF
V gene: TRBV6-5; CDR3 length: 16; J gene: TRBJ2-7; clone size: NA; D gene: TRBD2; CDR3 DNA: TGTGCCAGCAGTTCGGGACTAGCGGGAGTCGACTACGAGCAGTACTTC; CDR3 protein: CASSSGLAGVDYEQYF
V gene: TRBV14; CDR3 length: 13; J gene: TRBJ1-1; clone size: NA; D gene: NA; CDR3 DNA: TGTGCCAGCAGCCAACGAGGGAAGAGTGAAGCTTTCTTT; CDR3 protein: CASSQRGKSEAFF
V gene: TRBV2; CDR3 length: 14; J gene: TRBJ2-5; clone size: NA; D gene: NA; CDR3 DNA: TGTGCCAGCGCGATGGCGGCAGTACAAGAGACCCAGTACTTC; CDR3 protein: CASAMAAVQETQYF
V gene: TRBV10-1; CDR3 length: 13; J gene: TRBJ1-1; clone size: once; D gene: NA; CDR3 DNA: TGCGCCAGCAGTGACTACATGAACACTGAAGCTTTCTTT; CDR3 protein: CASSDYMNTEAFF
V gene: TRBV10-1; CDR3 length: 12; J gene: TRBJ2-2; clone size: NA; D gene: NA; CDR3 DNA: TGCGCCAGCAGTGAGGGGGCCGGGGAGCTGTTTTTT; CDR3 protein: CASSEGAGELFF
V gene: TRBV5-6; CDR3 length: 14; J gene: TRBJ2-5; clone size: NA; D gene: NA; CDR3 DNA: TGTGCCAGCAGCTGGGGGACCTCCGGCGAGACCCAGTACTTC; CDR3 protein: CASSWGTSGETQYF
V gene: TRBV4-2; CDR3 length: 13; J gene: TRBJ1-1; clone size: NA; D gene: NA; CDR3 DNA: TGTGCCAGCAGCCAAGAAACTAGCTCCAAAGCTTTCTTT; CDR3 protein: CASSQETSSKAFF
V gene: TRBV10-1; CDR3 length: 13; J gene: TRBJ2-1; clone size: few; D gene: NA; CDR3 DNA: TGCGCCAGCAGTGTAACCCGGGTCAATGAGCAGTTCTTC; CDR3 protein: CASSVTRVNEQFF
V gene: TRBV7-2; CDR3 length: 15; J gene: TRBJ2-1; clone size: NA; D gene: TRBD2; CDR3 DNA: TGTGCCAGCAGGACATGGGCCGGGGGGGACAATGAGCAGTTCTTC; CDR3 protein: CASRTWAGGDNEQFF
V gene: TRBV2; CDR3 length: 14; J gene: TRBJ1-4; clone size: once; D gene: NA; CDR3 DNA: TGTGCCAGCGAATTTAGTCCAACTAATGAAAAACTGTTTTTT; CDR3 protein: CASEFSPTNEKLFF
V gene: TRBV21-1; CDR3 length: 16; J gene: TRBJ1-3; clone size: NA; D gene: NA; CDR3 DNA: TGTGCCAGCAGCAACGTCAGGGAGGTCTGTGGAAACACCATATATTTT; CDR3 protein: CASSNVREVCGNTIYF
V gene: TRBV29-1; CDR3 length: 12; J gene: TRBJ1-5; clone size: NA; D gene: NA; CDR3 DNA: TGCAGCTGCGGTGGGTCCAATCAGCCCCAGCATTTT; CDR3 protein: CSCGGSNQPQHF
V gene: TRBV11-1; CDR3 length: 16; J gene: TRBJ2-1; clone size: few; D gene: TRBD2; CDR3 DNA: TGTGCCAGCAGCCCCAGAGCGGGAGGGCCTCGGAATGAGCAGTTCTTC; CDR3 protein: CASSPRAGGPRNEQFF
V gene: TRBV7-6; CDR3 length: 15; J gene: TRBJ1-4; clone size: NA; D gene: TRBD1; CDR3 DNA: TGTGCCAGCAGCTTAGGGACAGGGAGGAATGAAAAACTGTTTTTT; CDR3 protein: CASSLGTGRNEKLFF
V gene: TRBV6-1; CDR3 length: 17; J gene: TRBJ2-1; clone size: NA; D gene: TRBD2; CDR3 DNA: TGTGCCAGCAGTGAATTGTTTACTAGCGGGAGTTACAATGAGCAGTTCTTC; CDR3 protein: CASSELFTSGSYNEQFF
V gene: TRBV5-4; CDR3 length: 13; J gene: TRBJ2-5; clone size: NA; D gene: NA; CDR3 DNA: TGTGCCAGCATGCCGTCACCACAAGAGACCCAGTACTTC; CDR3 protein: CASMPSPQETQYF
V gene: TRBV7-2; CDR3 length: 15; J gene: TRBJ2-7; clone size: few; D gene: NA; CDR3 DNA: TGTGCCAGCAGCTCCGGCGCGGTCAGCGGAAATAAGCAGTACTTC; CDR3 protein: CASSSGAVSGNKQYF
V gene: TRBV19; CDR3 length: 15; J gene: TRBJ1-5; clone size: NA; D gene: NA; CDR3 DNA: TGTGCCAGTAGAGCAGGAGACCATAGCAATCAGCCCCAGCATTTT; CDR3 protein: CASRAGDHSNQPQHF
V gene: TRBV19; CDR3 length: 15; J gene: TRBJ2-7; clone size: NA; D gene: TRBD2; CDR3 DNA: TGTGCCAGTAGTATAGAGGCGGGAGGGCAGTACGAGCAGTACTTC; CDR3 protein: CASSIEAGGQYEQYF
V gene: TRBV4-1; CDR3 length: 17; J gene: TRBJ2-7; clone size: few; D gene: TRBD1; CDR3 DNA: TGCGCCAGCAGCCTGAGACAGGGGGCGCTAAGGGAGGACGAGCAGTACTTC; CDR3 protein: CASSLRQGALREDEQYF
V gene: TRBV29-1; CDR3 length: 13; J gene: TRBJ2-5; clone size: NA; D gene: NA; CDR3 DNA: TGCAGCGCCAGACAGGCGGCGGGGGAGACCCAGTACTTC; CDR3 protein: CSARQAAGETQYF
V gene: TRBV7-2; CDR3 length: 15; J gene: TRBJ2-1; clone size: NA; D gene: TRBD2; CDR3 DNA: TGTGCCAGCCGATCGGACGGCGGGAGGAACAATGAGCAGTTCTTC; CDR3 protein: CASRSDGGRNNEQFF
V gene: TRBV5-1; CDR3 length: 15; J gene: TRBJ2-1; clone size: NA; D gene: TRBD2; CDR3 DNA: TGCGCCAGCAGCTCGGGACTATCGAATCACAATGAGCAGTTCTTC; CDR3 protein: CASSSGLSNHNEQFF
V gene: TRBV5-1; CDR3 length: 14; J gene: TRBJ2-7; clone size: NA; D gene: TRBD2; CDR3 DNA: TGCGCCAGCAGCCTCGCCGATCTAGCGGGAGATGCGTACTTC; CDR3 protein: CASSLADLAGDAYF